A single sample gave rise to the 8 T cell receptor beta chains below, sequenced in a study of shared clonotypes between healthy human individuals. Only CD45RO-negative cells positively selected for CCR7 counted as naive CD8 cells, so terminally differentiated effector memory CD45RA+ cells were excluded. Repertoires were generated with immunoSEQ multiplex PCR, while TCRdb's copy carries only in-frame clones and drops some. Found here are roughly 2,000,000 clones, about 94% of them singletons; the top ten hold about 1.6%. The specimen was naive CD8+ T cells from PBMCs. All receptors derive from a young man in good health. Some clones in this sample may be carry-over from other donors' samples.

V gene TRBV5-4 combines with J gene TRBJ1-1; 7 positions match TRBD1. Germline trimming cut 4 bases from V and 3 bases from J; bases unmatched to any gene: 3. This CDR3 contains 13 residues. Germline CDR1 and CDR2: SGHNT and YYREEE (reference sequence). The CDR3 spells CASSAGTDTEAFF. In nucleotides, the CDR3 is TGTGCCAGCAGCGCAGGGACAGACACTGAAGCTTTCTTT.

This clone came up a few times. V usage is TRBV6-1 and J usage is TRBJ1-3; D is undetermined. The germline V and J ends were trimmed by 3 bases and 4 bases, with 1 base remaining between them. Per germline, CDR1 MNHNS and CDR2 SASEGT. There are 11 residues in the CDR3. The CDR3 here is CASSDGNTIYF. CDR3 coding DNA: TGTGCCAGCAGTGACGGAAACACCATATATTTT.

DNA for the CDR3: TGTGCCAGCACTAGCAACTACTACGAGCAGTACTTC. Translating gives CASTSNYYEQYF. The gene calls are TRBV27 and TRBJ2-7, with D tentatively TRBD2 (5 bases). Germline V lookup: CDR1 MNHEY, CDR2 SMNVEV (reference sequence). Trimming cost V 7 bases and J 3 bases, with 10 bases left between them. CDR3 length: 12 residues.

This rearrangement joins TRBV4-1 to TRBJ2-7; TRBD1 agrees at 11 bases. The CDR3 runs 16 residues. Germline trimming cut 2 bases from V and 1 base from J; bases unmatched to any gene: 4. CDR1 is MGHRA and CDR2 is YSYEKL in the germline V gene. This CDR3 is CASSQTGTGGSYEQYF. Here the CDR3 DNA reads TGCGCCAGCAGCCAAACCGGGACAGGGGGTTCCTACGAGCAGTACTTC.

The chain carries TRBV27 and TRBJ1-5; the D gene is possibly TRBD1 (5 bases). V was cut by 1 base and J by 3 bases, with 10 bases left in between. Germline CDR1 reads MNHEY; CDR2 reads SMNVEV (reference sequence). The CDR3 is 15 residues long. CDR3: CASSLLGAYNQPQHF. CDR3 nucleotide sequence: TGTGCCAGCAGTTTATTAGGGGCATACAATCAGCCCCAGCATTTT.

The chain couples TRBV29-1 to TRBJ2-6; D not certain. V was shortened by 5 bases and J by 4 bases, with 6 bases between the two germline ends. The CDR3 spans 12 residues. The germline V gene encodes CDR1 SQVTM and CDR2 ANQGSEA. The CDR3 loop reads CSVPGGANVLTF. CDR3 nucleotide sequence: TGCAGCGTTCCGGGCGGGGCCAACGTCCTGACTTTC. The entire variable domain, with the rest obtained from reference TRBV29-1 and TRBJ2-6, is as follows: SAVISQKPSRDICQRGTSLTIQCQVDSQVTMMFWYRQQPGQSLTLIATANQGSEATYESGFVIDKFPISRPNLTFSTLTVSNMSPEDSSIYLCSVPGGANVLTFGAGSRLTVL.

This chain links TRBV19 with TRBJ2-1; TRBD2 is a possible D gene (5 bases). Germline V CDR1 and CDR2: LNHDA, SQIVND (reference sequence). V lost 9 bases, J lost 7 bases, and 13 bases lay in between. CDR3 length: 12 amino acids. CDR3 nucleotides: TGTGCCAGCTCAGGACTTGGGAATGAGCAGTTCTTC. Protein: CASSGLGNEQFF.

The V and J genes are TRBV4-2 and TRBJ2-2, with 8 bases fitting TRBD2. The junction had 6 bases not matched to a gene; V was cut back by 0 bases and J by 0 bases. This CDR3 is built from 18 residues. The germline V gene has CDR1 LGHNA and CDR2 YNFKEQ. Here the CDR3 DNA reads TGTGCCAGCAGCCAAGATCGTCGGGAGGGCCCGAACACCGGGGAGCTGTTTTTT. Encoded protein: CASSQDRREGPNTGELFF.